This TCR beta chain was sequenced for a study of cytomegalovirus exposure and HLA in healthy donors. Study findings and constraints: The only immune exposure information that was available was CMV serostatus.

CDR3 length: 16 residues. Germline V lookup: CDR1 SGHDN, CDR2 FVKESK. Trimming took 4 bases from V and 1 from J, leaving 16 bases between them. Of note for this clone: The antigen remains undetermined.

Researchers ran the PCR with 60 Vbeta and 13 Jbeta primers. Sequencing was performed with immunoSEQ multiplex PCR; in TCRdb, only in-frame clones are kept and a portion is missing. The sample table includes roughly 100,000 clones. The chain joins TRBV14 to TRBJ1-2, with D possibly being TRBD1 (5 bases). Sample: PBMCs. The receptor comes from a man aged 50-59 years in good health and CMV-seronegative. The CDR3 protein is CASSRGTAGGNYGYTF. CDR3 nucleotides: TGTGCCAGCAGCCGCGGGACTGCGGGGGGTAACTATGGCTACACCTTC.